These T cell receptor beta chains were read from a single sample in a study of blood T cell repertoires in COVID-19. The table came from immunoSEQ multiplex PCR; TCRdb's copy has only in-frame clones and leaves some out. The sample shows some 130,000 clones, about four fifths of them seen only once. The sequencing input was PBMCs or T cells enriched from blood (not recorded which). The receptors originated from a man between 25 and 39 years old who had recovered from COVID-19. Each CDR3 is given with its conserved first and last residue. D genes are given only for firm matches. Where a row states a size, it is once, few, many or the class of an expanded clone; other rows omit it.

d_call,j_call,v_call,clone_size,cdr3_length,cdr3_nt,cdr3_aa
.,TRBJ1-6,TRBV30,.,15,TGTGCCTGGAGTGAAGCTGGGAGGGATAATTCACCCCTCCACTTT,CAWSEAGRDNSPLHF
.,TRBJ1-4,TRBV9,.,16,TGTGCCAGCAGCGTAGATGGCTCCCCCTTGGATGAAAAACTGTTTTTT,CASSVDGSPLDEKLFF
.,TRBJ1-1,TRBV27,.,14,TGTGCCAGCAGCGATGACGGGGAGAACACTGAAGCTTTCTTT,CASSDDGENTEAFF
TRBD1,TRBJ1-1,TRBV5-4,.,13,TGTGCCAGCAGCTTCAGAGGGGGCCCTGAAGCTTTCTTT,CASSFRGGPEAFF
.,TRBJ1-5,TRBV28,.,16,TGTGCCAGCAGTCCGTGGTGGAGTGATAGCAATCAGCCCCAGCATTTT,CASSPWWSDSNQPQHF
TRBD1,TRBJ1-2,TRBV18,.,15,TGTGCCAGCTCACCCACTGGGGACAGGGACTATGGCTACACCTTC,CASSPTGDRDYGYTF
TRBD1,TRBJ1-1,TRBV5-1,once,13,TGCGCCAGCAGTCTACAGGGGGCCACTGAAGCTTTCTTT,CASSLQGATEAFF
TRBD2,TRBJ2-7,TRBV27,.,13,TGTGCCAGCAGTTTGGGGGGGGTCTCCGAGCAGTACTTC,CASSLGGVSEQYF
.,TRBJ2-3,TRBV19,.,14,TGTGCCAGTAGTATCCCCGGGAACACAGATACGCAGTATTTT,CASSIPGNTDTQYF
TRBD1,TRBJ2-1,TRBV2,.,17,TGTGCCAGCAGTGAAAGGGACCTGACAGGGGGACGAGGTGAGCAGTTCTTC,CASSERDLTGGRGEQFF
TRBD1,TRBJ2-1,TRBV9,.,15,TGTGCCAGCAGCAGCGACAGGGGCGCTTACAATGAGCAGTTCTTC,CASSSDRGAYNEQFF
.,TRBJ1-3,TRBV30,once,12,TGTGCCTGGAACCTAGGTGGAAACACCATATATTTT,CAWNLGGNTIYF
TRBD1,TRBJ1-3,TRBV19,.,16,TGTGCCAGTAGTATGGGGACAGTCATCTCTGGAAACACCATATATTTT,CASSMGTVISGNTIYF
TRBD2,TRBJ2-3,TRBV7-3,.,16,TGTGCCAGCAGCGAAGGAGCGGGGGGGCTTCCAGATACGCAGTATTTT,CASSEGAGGLPDTQYF
TRBD1,TRBJ1-1,TRBV19,.,14,TGTGCCAGTAGTATGGGGACAGCGAACACTGAAGCTTTCTTT,CASSMGTANTEAFF
.,TRBJ1-6,TRBV3-1/TRBV3-2,few,16,TGTGCCAGCAGCCAAGGAGTAAGCAGGCAATATTCACCCCTCCACTTT,CASSQGVSRQYSPLHF
TRBD2,TRBJ2-5,TRBV27,.,17,TGTGCCAGCAGTTCCCGCAGACTAGCGGGAGGGTTGGAGACCCAGTACTTC,CASSSRRLAGGLETQYF
TRBD2,TRBJ2-7,TRBV5-1,.,18,TGCGCCAGCAGCTTGACTAGCGGGAGTCCCGAAAGGACCTACGAGCAGTACTTC,CASSLTSGSPERTYEQYF
.,TRBJ2-3,TRBV7-9,.,15,TGTGCCAGCAGCTTACTGGGGGGAAGCACAGATACGCAGTATTTT,CASSLLGGSTDTQYF
TRBD1,TRBJ1-6,TRBV13,.,17,TGTGCCAGCAGCCGAGGAGGAGGGGGCGTCCGAGATTCACCCCTCCACTTT,CASSRGGGGVRDSPLHF
.,TRBJ2-3,TRBV12-5,.,15,TGTGCTAGTGAGGGGCGAGGCGACTTCACAGATACGCAGTATTTT,CASEGRGDFTDTQYF
TRBD1,TRBJ2-3,TRBV11-2,.,15,TGTGCCAGCAGCTTAGCGGACAGGAACACAGATACGCAGTATTTT,CASSLADRNTDTQYF
.,TRBJ2-3,TRBV9,.,13,TGTGCCAGCAACTGGAGGGGCTCAGATACGCAGTATTTT,CASNWRGSDTQYF
TRBD1,TRBJ1-6,TRBV5-1,.,14,TGCGCCAGCAGCGCCGACAGGGGGCCAACACCCCTCCACTTT,CASSADRGPTPLHF
TRBD2,TRBJ2-1,TRBV5-1,.,16,TGCGCCAGCAGCCTAAACGCGGGAGTCTCCTACAATGAGCAGTTCTTC,CASSLNAGVSYNEQFF
TRBD1,TRBJ1-1,TRBV7-8,.,14,TGTGCCAGCAGCCAGAGGACAGGGAGAACTGAAGCTTTCTTT,CASSQRTGRTEAFF
TRBD1,TRBJ1-1,TRBV5-4,.,14,TGTGCCAGCAGCACGGGACAGGGAAACACTGAAGCTTTCTTT,CASSTGQGNTEAFF
.,TRBJ1-5,TRBV19,.,15,TGTGCCAGCCACCCGGGACTAATTGGCAATCAGCCCCAGCATTTT,CASHPGLIGNQPQHF
TRBD2,TRBJ2-5,TRBV9,few,17,TGTGCCAGCAGCGTAGGAGCTAGCGGGGGACCCCAAGAGACCCAGTACTTC,CASSVGASGGPQETQYF
.,TRBJ2-3,TRBV10-2,.,11,TGCGCCAGCAACAGGGAAGATACGCAGTATTTT,CASNREDTQYF
TRBD1,TRBJ2-5,TRBV11-1,once,15,TGTGCCAGCAGCTTAGGAGTGACAGGGCTGGAGACCCAGTACTTC,CASSLGVTGLETQYF
.,TRBJ2-6,TRBV19,.,15,TGTGCCAGTAGACGACAGCCTTTCGGGGCCAACGTCCTGACTTTC,CASRRQPFGANVLTF
.,TRBJ2-5,TRBV5-1,once,15,TGCGCCAGCAGCGTCGTGGGTCAGGGAGGAGAGACCCAGTACTTC,CASSVVGQGGETQYF
TRBD1,TRBJ1-5,TRBV2,.,14,TGTGCCAGCAGTGGACAGGGAAGTCGGCAGCCCCAGCATTTT,CASSGQGSRQPQHF
.,TRBJ2-5,TRBV2,.,14,TGTGCCAGCAGTGAACGTCAGGGGCAAGAGACCCAGTACTTC,CASSERQGQETQYF
TRBD1,TRBJ1-5,TRBV6-5,.,13,TGTGCCAGCGGACAGGGTAGCAATCAGCCCCAGCATTTT,CASGQGSNQPQHF
.,TRBJ1-4,TRBV20-1,.,11,TGCAGTGCTCAGGGTCATGAAAAACTGTTTTTT,CSAQGHEKLFF
.,TRBJ1-2,TRBV5-1,.,14,TGCGCCAGCAGCTTGGCCGGAGGGGACTATGGCTACACCTTC,CASSLAGGDYGYTF
TRBD1,TRBJ2-1,TRBV7-9,.,14,TGTGCCAGCAGCGTAAACAGGGGGCGTAATGAGCAGTTCTTC,CASSVNRGRNEQFF
TRBD2,TRBJ2-7,TRBV12-5,.,17,TGTGCTAGTGGTTCCAATCTAGCGGGAGGGCCGGGGTACGAGCAGTACTTC,CASGSNLAGGPGYEQYF
TRBD2,TRBJ2-5,TRBV6-1,.,17,TGTGCCAGCAGTGGGGGGACTAGCGGAGTGTACCAAGAGACCCAGTACTTC,CASSGGTSGVYQETQYF
.,TRBJ2-2,TRBV24-1,.,17,.,CATSDFGSGVGTGELFF
.,TRBJ2-5,TRBV6-5,.,14,TGTGCCAGCAGGCGGGACGGGCTTCAAGAGACCCAGTACTTC,CASRRDGLQETQYF
TRBD1,TRBJ1-1,TRBV19,.,14,TGTGCCAGTACAAAACAGGGGATGAGTACTGAAGCTTTCTTT,CASTKQGMSTEAFF
.,TRBJ2-6,TRBV3-1/TRBV3-2,.,20,TGTGCCAGCAGCCAAGCGTATTCGACAGCTTACGCCAAGTGGGCCAACGTCCTGACTTTC,CASSQAYSTAYAKWANVLTF
TRBD1,TRBJ2-2,TRBV19,.,16,TGTGCCAGTAGTATCCCCACAGGGGGCAGTACCGGGGAGCTGTTTTTT,CASSIPTGGSTGELFF
.,TRBJ1-1,TRBV5-1,.,14,TGCGCCAGCAGCTTGGGTGGCGGGATGGCTGAAGCTTTCTTT,CASSLGGGMAEAFF
TRBD1,TRBJ1-3,TRBV10-3,.,14,TGTGCCATCAGTGGGACAGGGGGTTTTAACACCATATATTTT,CAISGTGGFNTIYF
TRBD1,TRBJ1-4,TRBV2,.,14,TGTGCCAGCAGAGGCCGGGACAGCAATGAAAAACTGTTTTTT,CASRGRDSNEKLFF
TRBD2,TRBJ2-1,TRBV5-1,few,15,TGCGCCAGCAGCTTAGGACTAGCCTCTTTCGAGGAGGGGTTCTTC,CASSLGLASFEEGFF